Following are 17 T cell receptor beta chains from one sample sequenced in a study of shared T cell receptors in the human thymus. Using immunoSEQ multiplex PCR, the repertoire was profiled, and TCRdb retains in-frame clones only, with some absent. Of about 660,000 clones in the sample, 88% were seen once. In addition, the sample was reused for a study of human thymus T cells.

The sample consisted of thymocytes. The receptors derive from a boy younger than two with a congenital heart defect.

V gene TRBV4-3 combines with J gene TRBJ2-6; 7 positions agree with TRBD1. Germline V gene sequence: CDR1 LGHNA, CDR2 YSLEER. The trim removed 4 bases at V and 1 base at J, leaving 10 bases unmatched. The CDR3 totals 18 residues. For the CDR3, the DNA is TGCGCCAGCAGCCTATTACAGGGGCAGGGTTCTGGGGCCAACGTCCTGACTTTC. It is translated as CASSLLQGQGSGANVLTF.

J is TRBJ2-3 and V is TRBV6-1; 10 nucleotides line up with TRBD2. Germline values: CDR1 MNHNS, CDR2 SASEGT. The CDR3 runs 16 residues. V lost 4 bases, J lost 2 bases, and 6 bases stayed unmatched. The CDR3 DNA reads TGTGCCAGCAGTGGTCGACTAGCGGGTGACACAGATACGCAGTATTTT. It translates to CASSGRLAGDTDTQYF.

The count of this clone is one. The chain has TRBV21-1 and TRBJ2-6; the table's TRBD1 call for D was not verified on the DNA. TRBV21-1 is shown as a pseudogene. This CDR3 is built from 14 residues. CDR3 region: CASNRCSGANVLTF. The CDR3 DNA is TGTGCCAGTAACAGGTGCTCTGGGGCCAACGTCCTGACTTTC.

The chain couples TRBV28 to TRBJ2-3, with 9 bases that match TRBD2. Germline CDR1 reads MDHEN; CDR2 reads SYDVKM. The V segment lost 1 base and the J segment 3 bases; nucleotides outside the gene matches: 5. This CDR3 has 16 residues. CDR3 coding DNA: TGTGCCAGCAGTTTATATCCTAGCGGGAATACAGATACGCAGTATTTT. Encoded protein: CASSLYPSGNTDTQYF. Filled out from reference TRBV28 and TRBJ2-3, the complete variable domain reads DVKVTQSSRYLVKRTGEKVFLECVQDMDHENMFWYRQDPGLGLRLIYFSYDVKMKEKGDIPEGYSVSREKKERFSLILESASTNQTSMYLCASSLYPSGNTDTQYFGPGTRLTVL.

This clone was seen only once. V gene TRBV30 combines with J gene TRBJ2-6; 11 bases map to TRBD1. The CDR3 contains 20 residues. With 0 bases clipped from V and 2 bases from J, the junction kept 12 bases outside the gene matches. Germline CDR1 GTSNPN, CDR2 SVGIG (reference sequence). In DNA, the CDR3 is TGTGCCTGGAGTGTATATGCCCTGGGGACAGGGGGTACTGGGGCCAACGTCCTGACTTTC. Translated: CAWSVYALGTGGTGANVLTF.

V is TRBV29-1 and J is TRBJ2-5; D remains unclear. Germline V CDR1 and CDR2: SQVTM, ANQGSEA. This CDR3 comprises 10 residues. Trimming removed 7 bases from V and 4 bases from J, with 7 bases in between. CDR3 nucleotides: TGCAGCGCCGAGGCAGAGACCCAGTACTTC. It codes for CSAEAETQYF.

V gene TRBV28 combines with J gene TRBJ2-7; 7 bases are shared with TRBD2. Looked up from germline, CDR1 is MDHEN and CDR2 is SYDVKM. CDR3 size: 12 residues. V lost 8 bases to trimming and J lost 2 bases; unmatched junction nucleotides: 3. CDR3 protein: CASGRVAYEQYF. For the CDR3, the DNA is TGTGCCAGCGGGAGGGTGGCCTACGAGCAGTACTTC.

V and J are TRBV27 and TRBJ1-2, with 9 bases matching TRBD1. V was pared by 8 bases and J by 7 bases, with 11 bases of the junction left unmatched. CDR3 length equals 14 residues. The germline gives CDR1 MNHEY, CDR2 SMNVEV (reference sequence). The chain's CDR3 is CASGDLQGASGYTF. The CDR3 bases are TGTGCCAGCGGGGACCTACAGGGGGCCTCTGGCTACACCTTC.

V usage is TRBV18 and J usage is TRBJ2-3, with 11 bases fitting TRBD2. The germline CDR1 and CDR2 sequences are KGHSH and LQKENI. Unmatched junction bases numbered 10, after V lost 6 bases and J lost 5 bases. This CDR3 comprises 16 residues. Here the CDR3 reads CASSRRTSGRRDTQYF. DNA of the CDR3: TGTGCCAGCTCTCGAAGAACTAGCGGGAGACGAGATACGCAGTATTTT.

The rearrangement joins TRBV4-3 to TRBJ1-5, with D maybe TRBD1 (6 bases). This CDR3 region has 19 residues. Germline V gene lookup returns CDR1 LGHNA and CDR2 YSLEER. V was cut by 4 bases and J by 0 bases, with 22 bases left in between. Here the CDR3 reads CASSPTFSIRGRSNQPQHF. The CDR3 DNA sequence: TGCGCCAGCAGCCCGACCTTCAGCATCAGGGGTCGTAGCAATCAGCCCCAGCATTTT.

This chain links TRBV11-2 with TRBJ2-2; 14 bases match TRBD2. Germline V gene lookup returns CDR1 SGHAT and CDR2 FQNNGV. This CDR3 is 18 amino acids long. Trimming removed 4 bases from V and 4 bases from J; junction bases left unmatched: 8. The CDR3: CASSSGLAGAGGTGELFF. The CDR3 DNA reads TGTGCCAGCAGCTCGGGACTAGCGGGAGCGGGGGGCACCGGGGAGCTGTTTTTT.

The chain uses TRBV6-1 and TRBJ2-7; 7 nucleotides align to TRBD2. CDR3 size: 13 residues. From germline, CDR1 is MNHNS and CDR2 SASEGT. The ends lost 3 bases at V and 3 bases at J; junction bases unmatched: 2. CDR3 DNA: TGTGCCAGCAGTGAGGCTAGCGGCTACGAGCAGTACTTC. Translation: CASSEASGYEQYF.

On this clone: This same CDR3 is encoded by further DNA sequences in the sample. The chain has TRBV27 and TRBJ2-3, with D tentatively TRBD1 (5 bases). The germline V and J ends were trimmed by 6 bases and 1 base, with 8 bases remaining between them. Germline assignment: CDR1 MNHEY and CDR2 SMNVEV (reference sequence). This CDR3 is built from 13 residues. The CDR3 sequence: CASREGGTDTQYF. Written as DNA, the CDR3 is TGTGCCAGCAGAGAAGGGGGCACAGATACGCAGTATTTT.

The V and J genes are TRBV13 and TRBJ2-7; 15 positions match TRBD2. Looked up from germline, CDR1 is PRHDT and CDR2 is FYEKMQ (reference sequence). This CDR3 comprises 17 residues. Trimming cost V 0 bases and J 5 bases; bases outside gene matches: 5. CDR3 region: CASSLGGTSGRRNEQYF. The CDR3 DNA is TGTGCCAGCAGCTTAGGCGGGACTAGCGGGAGGAGAAACGAGCAGTACTTC.

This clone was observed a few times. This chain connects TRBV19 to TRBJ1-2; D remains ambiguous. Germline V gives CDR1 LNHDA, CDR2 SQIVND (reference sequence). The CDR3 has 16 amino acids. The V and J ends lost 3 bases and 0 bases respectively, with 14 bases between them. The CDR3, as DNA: TGTGCCAGTAGTATGCCATCGGAGCGAGCTAACTATGGCTACACCTTC. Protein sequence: CASSMPSERANYGYTF.

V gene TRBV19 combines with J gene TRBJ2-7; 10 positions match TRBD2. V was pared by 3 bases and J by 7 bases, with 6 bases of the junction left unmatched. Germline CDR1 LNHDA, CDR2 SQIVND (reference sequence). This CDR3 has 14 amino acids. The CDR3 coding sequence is TGTGCCAGTAGTATTCTAGCGGGAGCGAGGGAGCAGTACTTC. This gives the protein CASSILAGAREQYF.

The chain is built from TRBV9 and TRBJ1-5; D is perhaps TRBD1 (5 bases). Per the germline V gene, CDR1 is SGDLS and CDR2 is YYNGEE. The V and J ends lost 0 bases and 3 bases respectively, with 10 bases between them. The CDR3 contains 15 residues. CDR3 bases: TGTGCCAGCAGCGTAGATCGGGGGGTCAATCAGCCCCAGCATTTT. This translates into CASSVDRGVNQPQHF.